These 30 T cell receptor beta chains came from one sample sequenced in a study of CD8 T cells in ankylosing spondylitis. Study-level findings and limits: What appeared characteristic of ankylosing spondylitis blood was a TCR beta motif of eight highly homologous variants.

TCRdb processed the 5' RACE reads anew with MiXCR; each CDR3 protein has one entry. The table has 500,000 or so distinct CDR3 sequences, roughly 5.2% seen once. The antigens these receptors bind are not known. Sequenced input: blood, either unsorted or a sorted T cell fraction (not recorded which). The receptors come from a male donor with ankylosing spondylitis.

This clonotype was picked up many times. The chain joins TRBV6-2 or TRBV6-3 to TRBJ2-7; no clear D gene. The CDR3 has 12 amino acids. The V gene's germline CDR1 is MNHEY and CDR2 SVGEGT. V was shortened by 6 bases and J by 4 bases, with 10 bases between the two germline ends. CDR3 DNA sequence: TGTGCCAGCAGCCGTATAGAATACGAGCAGTACTTC. Translated, it gives CASSRIEYEQYF.

This clonotype was found many times. The genes are TRBV7-9 and TRBJ2-7; D is unresolved. Germline V gives CDR1 SEHNR, CDR2 FQNEAQ (reference sequence). V lost 0 bases to trimming and J lost 6 bases, with 12 bases between them. The CDR3 loop spans 14 amino acids. CDR3: CASSLATGHREQYF. CDR3 DNA sequence: TGTGCCAGCAGCTTAGCGACCGGCCACCGCGAGCAGTACTTC.

The V call is TRBV4-3, the J call TRBJ2-7; tentatively, D is TRBD1 (6 bases). V lost 1 base, J lost 1 base, and 17 bases lay in between. Per germline, CDR1 LGHNA and CDR2 YSLEER. The CDR3 is 17 residues long. This chain's CDR3 is CASSQGLLQGSSYEQYF. As DNA, the CDR3 is TGCGCCAGCAGCCAAGGGCTCTTACAGGGATCTTCCTACGAGCAGTACTTC.

This clonotype has ten or more counts. For the CDR3, the DNA is TGCAGTGCTAGGAGGCAGGGTACCTACGAGCAGTACTTC. This encodes CSARRQGTYEQYF. V and J are TRBV20-1 and TRBJ2-7; tentatively, D is TRBD1 (5 bases). CDR3 size: 13 residues. Per the germline V gene, CDR1 is DFQATT and CDR2 is SNEGSKA (reference sequence). V dropped 3 bases and J dropped 2 bases, with 11 bases sitting between them.

This clonotype was seen repeatedly, ten times or more. This rearrangement joins TRBV20-1 to TRBJ2-7; D is unclear. Germline V gene lookup returns CDR1 DFQATT and CDR2 SNEGSKA (reference sequence). This CDR3 region has 13 residues. V shed 0 bases and J shed 3 bases, with 9 bases lying between them. The CDR3 protein is CSARDDTHYEQYF. The CDR3 DNA sequence: TGCAGTGCTAGAGATGACACTCACTACGAGCAGTACTTC.

This clonotype was picked up many times. This chain uses TRBV6-1 with TRBJ2-1; D not resolved. Trimming stripped 6 bases from V and 2 bases from J, with 11 bases between. Germline CDR1 is MNHNS and CDR2 is SASEGT. The length of the CDR3 is 14 residues. The CDR3 is CASSHDGPYNEQFF. The CDR3 DNA reads TGTGCCAGCAGCCACGACGGACCCTACAATGAGCAGTTCTTC.

This clonotype has at least ten counts. The V call is TRBV7-2, the J call TRBJ2-7; TRBD2 is a possible D gene (6 bases). V dropped 1 base and J dropped 0 bases, with 10 bases sitting between them. This CDR3 is built from 15 residues. Germline values: CDR1 SGHTA, CDR2 FQGNSA. The CDR3: CASSLEVSGSYEQYF. In DNA, the CDR3 is TGTGCCAGCAGCTTAGAGGTTAGCGGCTCCTACGAGCAGTACTTC.

This clonotype has at least ten counts. J is TRBJ2-7 and V is TRBV27; 10 nucleotides align to TRBD1. The V segment lost 1 base and the J segment 6 bases; nucleotides outside the gene matches: 6. The V gene's germline CDR1 is MNHEY and CDR2 SMNVEV (reference sequence). The CDR3 contains 15 residues. DNA for the CDR3: TGTGCCAGCAGTTTATTGGGACAGGGGACCATCGAGCAGTACTTC. It yields the protein CASSLLGQGTIEQYF.

This rearrangement joins TRBV2 to TRBJ2-7; D unresolved. Germline lookup yields CDR1 SNHLY and CDR2 FYNNEI. This CDR3 spans 10 amino acids. The V end lost 7 bases, the J end lost 1 base, and 2 bases lay between the germline ends. In DNA, the CDR3 is TGTGCCAGCAAATCCTACGAGCAGTACTTC. Translating gives CASKSYEQYF.

The chain combines TRBV7-2 with TRBJ2-5, with TRBD1 as a possible D gene (6 bases). CDR1 and CDR2 from the germline V gene are SGHTA and FQGNSA. This CDR3 spans 15 amino acids. The V gene lost 5 bases and the J gene lost 1 base, with 14 bases spanning the gap. CDR3 nucleotides: TGTGCCAGCAGCCGAAGCACAGGGTTCCAAGAGACCCAGTACTTC. This gives the protein CASSRSTGFQETQYF.

In its sample, this clonotype was seen many times. The chain recombines TRBV6-2 or TRBV6-3 with TRBJ2-1; the match to TRBD2 covers 7 bases. Germline assignment: CDR1 MNHEY and CDR2 SVGEGT. This CDR3 contains 16 residues. After removal of 0 bases from V and 3 bases from J, the junction contained 5 bases not matched to a gene. CDR3 DNA sequence: TGTGCCAGCAGTTACTCGGGGCGGGGGAGCTACAATGAGCAGTTCTTC. Its translation: CASSYSGRGSYNEQFF.

This clonotype was seen repeatedly, ten times or more. The rearrangement links TRBV29-1 to TRBJ2-5; tentative D call: TRBD2 (5 bases). This CDR3 is built from 13 residues. V lost 7 bases to trimming and J lost 5 bases, with 17 bases between them. Germline V gene lookup returns CDR1 SQVTM and CDR2 ANQGSEA. The DNA of the CDR3 is TGCAGCGCCCAAAGGAGGTTTGCTGAGACCCAGTACTTC. This encodes CSAQRRFAETQYF.

This clonotype has a count of ten or more. The chain carries TRBV3-1 and TRBJ2-3; perhaps D is TRBD1 or TRBD2 (5 bases each). With 3 bases removed from V and 9 bases from J, the gap between germline ends came to 22 bases. The CDR3 loop spans 16 amino acids. Germline V lookup: CDR1 LGHDT, CDR2 YNNKEL (reference sequence). The CDR3 region has the DNA TGTGCCAGCAGCCACCACGACGGGGACCTCTTCAGCACGCAGTATTTT. Translation gives CASSHHDGDLFSTQYF.

Many counts were recorded for this clonotype. V gene TRBV20-1 combines with J gene TRBJ2-3, with D possibly being TRBD1 (6 bases). CDR3 size: 13 residues. The germline CDR1 and CDR2 sequences are DFQATT and SNEGSKA (reference sequence). The V end lost 6 bases, the J end lost 6 bases, and 16 bases lay between the germline ends. CDR3 nucleotides: TGCAGTGCCGGCGAGCGTCAGGGGGATACGCAGTATTTT. Translating gives CSAGERQGDTQYF.

The rearrangement uses TRBV5-1 and TRBJ2-7; D is unresolved. This CDR3 region has 16 residues. The germline gives CDR1 SGHRS, CDR2 YFSETQ. Trimming cost V 1 base and J 1 base, with 15 bases left between them. For the CDR3, the DNA is TGCGCCAGCAGCTTGAGCCAACAAGCGTTTTCCTACGAGCAGTACTTC. Amino acids: CASSLSQQAFSYEQYF.

In this sample, this clonotype turned up many times. This chain connects TRBV7-2 to TRBJ1-6; possibly TRBD1 for D (6 bases). Per germline, CDR1 SGHTA and CDR2 FQGNSA. There are 14 residues in the CDR3. V gave up 1 base and J gave up 8 bases, with 9 bases separating them. The chain's CDR3 is CASSLEDSYSPLHF. CDR3 nucleotides: TGTGCCAGCAGCTTAGAGGACAGCTATTCACCCCTCCACTTT.

This clonotype has at least ten counts. This rearrangement joins TRBV5-1 to TRBJ2-7; possible D gene TRBD2, 6 bases. Trimming pared 4 bases from V and 6 bases from J, leaving 17 bases between. Germline V gene sequence: CDR1 SGHRS, CDR2 YFSETQ. The CDR3 extends over 14 amino acids. The CDR3: CASSGGLRGLEQYF. CDR3 nucleotide sequence: TGCGCCAGCAGCGGGGGACTTCGGGGTCTCGAGCAGTACTTC. Supplemented by reference TRBV5-1 and TRBJ2-7, the full variable domain reads KAGVTQTPRYLIKTRGQQVTLSCSPISGHRSVSWYQQTPGQGLQFLFEYFSETQRNKGNFPGRFSGRQFSNSRSEMNVSTLELGDSALYLCASSGGLRGLEQYFGPGTRLTVT.

The table lists this clonotype with many counts. At one end, the junction sequence differs from germline, possibly due to a read error. The chain uses TRBV5-1 and TRBJ1-1; TRBD1 might be the D (5 bases). The CDR3 is made up of 13 amino acids. Germline V lookup: CDR1 SGHRS, CDR2 YFSETQ. The CDR3 here is CASSRQGGTEAFF. CDR3 in DNA: TGTGCCAGCAGTAGGCAGGGCGGCACTGAAGCTTTCTTT. The full variable domain, its missing parts supplied by reference TRBV5-1 and TRBJ1-1, is KAGVTQTPRYLIKTRGQQVTLSCSPISGHRSVSWYQQTPGQGLQFLFEYFSETQRNKGNFPGRFSGRQFSNSRSEMNVSTLELGDSALYLCASSRQGGTEAFFGQGTRLTVV.

This clonotype was detected many times. The chain recombines TRBV7-2 with TRBJ2-5, with a tentative D call TRBD1 (5 bases). In germline, CDR1 is SGHTA, CDR2 FQGNSA. The CDR3 runs to 13 residues. Trimming shortened V by 3 bases and J by 4 bases, and 9 bases separated the two germline ends. The CDR3 loop reads CASSLKGRETQYF. The CDR3 nucleotides read TGTGCCAGCAGCTTGAAGGGGCGAGAGACCCAGTACTTC.

This clonotype came up many times. V is TRBV9 and J is TRBJ2-4; D might be TRBD2 (6 bases). CDR1 SGDLS and CDR2 YYNGEE come from the germline V gene. V was pared by 0 bases and J by 4 bases, with 8 bases between. This CDR3 comprises 14 residues. CDR3 region: CASSVGLGKNIQYF. The CDR3, as DNA: TGTGCCAGCAGCGTAGGACTAGGAAAAAACATTCAGTACTTC.

This clonotype was seen many times. The DNA of the CDR3 is TGCGCCAGCAGCTTGACAGGGTGGGCTGAAGCTTTCTTT. Translation gives CASSLTGWAEAFF. The chain combines TRBV5-1 with TRBJ1-1, with D possibly being TRBD1 (6 bases). V lost 1 base and J lost 6, with 10 bases in between. Germline-derived CDR1 and CDR2 are SGHRS and YFSETQ. The CDR3 covers 13 residues.

This clonotype has a count of ten or more. The chain has TRBV20-1 and TRBJ2-1; 8 nucleotides agree with TRBD1. Germline lookup yields CDR1 DFQATT and CDR2 SNEGSKA (reference sequence). This CDR3 contains 16 residues. The trim removed 2 bases at V and 6 bases at J, leaving 12 bases unmatched. CDR3: CSARYRGQGGSNEQFF. The CDR3 DNA follows: TGCAGTGCTAGATACCGAGGACAGGGCGGTAGCAATGAGCAGTTCTTC.

In its sample, this clonotype was seen a few times. This rearrangement joins TRBV24-1 to TRBJ2-3; TRBD2 matches 13 bases. The CDR3 extends over 16 amino acids. Germline V gene sequence: CDR1 KGHDR, CDR2 SFDVKD. J lost 8 bases, V lost 4 bases, and 8 bases had no gene match. CDR3 DNA: TGTGCCACCAGTGACCCCGGGACTAGCGGGACCCCTACGCAGTATTTT. This sequence encodes CATSDPGTSGTPTQYF.

At least ten counts were recorded for this clonotype. This rearrangement joins TRBV4-3 to TRBJ2-1, with TRBD1 matching 7 bases. V dropped 1 base and J dropped 3; count of bases not matched to a gene: 6. The CDR3 totals 16 residues. From germline, CDR1 is LGHNA and CDR2 YSLEER. CDR3 bases: TGCGCCAGCAGCCAAGCGACAGGGTGGAACTACAATGAGCAGTTCTTC. Protein: CASSQATGWNYNEQFF.

This clonotype was seen more than once but under ten times. This sequence joins TRBV4-3 and TRBJ2-1, with D hard to call. Germline V gene data show CDR1 as LGHNA and CDR2 as YSLEER. V lost 0 bases, J lost 8 bases, and 11 bases lay in between. CDR3 length: 14 residues. The CDR3 DNA is TGCGCCAGCAGCCAAGAGTCCGTTAGCTATGAGCAGTTCTTC. It translates to CASSQESVSYEQFF.

In its sample, this clonotype was seen many times. The V and J genes are TRBV20-1 and TRBJ2-7, with D possibly being TRBD1 (6 bases). This CDR3 has 15 residues. Germline values: CDR1 DFQATT, CDR2 SNEGSKA (reference sequence). V was cut by 0 bases and J by 4 bases, with 16 bases left in between. In nucleotides, the CDR3 is TGCAGTGCTAGAGATATGAGACAGGCGACTTACGAGCAGTACTTC. Amino acids: CSARDMRQATYEQYF.

In this sample, this clonotype turned up many times. V is TRBV4-2 and J is TRBJ2-2; 7 bases are shared with TRBD2. There are 15 residues in the CDR3. Trimming at V came to 1 base and at J to 6 bases, leaving 5 bases not matched to a gene. CDR1 is LGHNA and CDR2 is YNFKEQ in the germline V gene. The CDR3 region is CASSQVGGFAGELFF. Written as DNA, the CDR3 is TGTGCCAGCAGCCAAGTGGGGGGGTTCGCCGGGGAGCTGTTTTTT.

This clonotype was seen repeatedly, ten times or more. The J gene is TRBJ2-2, the V gene TRBV9; TRBD1 matches 10 bases. Germline CDR1 and CDR2: SGDLS and YYNGEE. The J segment lost 4 bases and the V segment lost 2 bases, leaving 5 bases of the junction unmatched. The CDR3 sequence is 16 residues long. The chain's CDR3 is CASSVLGQGPTGELFF. CDR3 nucleotide sequence: TGTGCCAGCAGCGTGCTGGGACAGGGGCCCACCGGGGAGCTGTTTTTT.

This clonotype was detected ten times or more. This rearrangement joins TRBV28 to TRBJ2-7, with 13 bases identical to TRBD2. The CDR3 has 16 amino acids. The junction had 8 bases not matched to a gene; V was cut back by 7 bases and J by 2 bases. Germline CDR1 and CDR2: MDHEN and SYDVKM. Here the CDR3 reads CASKKPGLAGPYEQYF. The CDR3 DNA reads TGTGCCAGCAAAAAACCGGGACTAGCGGGACCCTACGAGCAGTACTTC.

This clonotype was seen repeatedly, ten times or more. The chain has TRBV28 and TRBJ2-7; D tentatively fits TRBD1 or TRBD2 (5 bases each). The CDR3 has 14 residues. Between the trimmed V and J ends, which lost 6 bases and 0 bases, there was a span of 12 bases. Germline V lookup: CDR1 MDHEN, CDR2 SYDVKM. The CDR3 DNA follows: TGTGCCAGCAGCCCCCGGGACGGCTCCTACGAGCAGTACTTC. This sequence encodes CASSPRDGSYEQYF.